The 10 T cell receptor beta chains in this list originate from one sample, sequenced in a study of blood T cells in healthy people across ages. For the second PCR, which ran for roughly 6 to 12 cycles, a sample-barcoded 5' primer and a J-beta primer mix were used. TCRdb reprocessed the 5' RACE reads with MiXCR, giving one entry per CDR3 protein. In the table there are 850,000 to 1,000,000 distinct CDR3 sequences, about 48% of which are singletons. The sequenced material came from blood. These receptors were obtained from a man in his thirties or forties in good health.

This clonotype appeared a few times. The chain uses TRBV7-9 and TRBJ1-1; 7 nucleotides line up with TRBD1. Losses at the gene ends were 4 bases for V and 7 bases for J; bases not matched to a gene: 6. Germline CDR1 SEHNR, CDR2 FQNEAQ (reference sequence). The CDR3 length is 13 residues. The CDR3 here is CASSSRDRDEAFF. CDR3 in DNA: TGTGCCAGCAGCTCCAGAGACAGGGATGAAGCTTTCTTT.

This clonotype has just a few counts. This rearrangement joins TRBV4-2 to TRBJ2-3, with D perhaps given as TRBD1 or TRBD2 (5 bases each). This CDR3 comprises 17 residues. V lost 0 bases to trimming and J lost 2 bases, with 15 bases between them. Germline V CDR1 and CDR2: LGHNA, YNFKEQ. The CDR3 DNA sequence: TGTGCCAGCAGCCAAGATACCGGGGACCTTGACACAGATACGCAGTATTTT. It yields the protein CASSQDTGDLDTDTQYF.

The chain employs TRBV4-1 and TRBJ2-7, with TRBD2 matching over 10 bases. The CDR3 has 18 amino acids. Losses at the gene ends were 0 bases for V and 3 bases for J; bases not matched to a gene: 11. Germline CDR1 and CDR2: MGHRA and YSYEKL. The CDR3 DNA reads TGCGCCAGCAGCCAAGAAGTCCCTAGCGGGGGTACCCACTACGAGCAGTACTTC. Translating gives CASSQEVPSGGTHYEQYF.

This clonotype showed up just a few times. This chain links TRBV6-2 or TRBV6-3 with TRBJ2-1, with 10 positions matching TRBD2. Germline V gives CDR1 MNHEY, CDR2 SVGEGT. Unmatched junction bases numbered 6, after V lost 5 bases and J lost 5 bases. This CDR3 spans 15 amino acids. DNA of the CDR3: TGTGCCAGCAGTCCCAGCGGGGGGGCCCACAATGAGCAGTTCTTC. As protein: CASSPSGGAHNEQFF.

The rearrangement uses TRBV4-1 and TRBJ2-7; no firm D call. The CDR3 sequence is 13 residues long. With 5 bases removed from V and 4 bases from J, the gap between germline ends came to 12 bases. The germline gives CDR1 MGHRA, CDR2 YSYEKL. The CDR3 region is CASSSTANYEQYF. The CDR3 DNA follows: TGCGCCAGCAGCTCGACTGCGAATTACGAGCAGTACTTC.

CDR3: CASSQDGRLGGDTQYF. The DNA of the CDR3 is TGTGCCAGCAGCCAAGACGGAAGACTCGGAGGGGATACGCAGTATTTT. The chain combines TRBV4-2 with TRBJ2-3; perhaps TRBD2 as D (6 bases). This CDR3 has 16 residues. V lost 0 bases, J lost 6 bases, and 16 bases lay in between. Per germline, CDR1 LGHNA and CDR2 YNFKEQ.

J is TRBJ2-5 and V is TRBV2; D not resolved. The CDR3 totals 15 residues. Trimming stripped 4 bases from V and 2 bases from J, with 14 bases between. Germline CDR1 SNHLY, CDR2 FYNNEI. CDR3 DNA: TGTGCCAGCAGTGTTTTCTCTACAGCACAAGAGACCCAGTACTTC. Protein product: CASSVFSTAQETQYF. The full variable domain, rest sourced from reference TRBV2 and TRBJ2-5, is EPEVTQTPSHQVTQMGQEVILRCVPISNHLYFYWYRQILGQKVEFLVSFYNNEISEKSEIFDDQFSVERPDGSNFTLKIRSTKLEDSAMYFCASSVFSTAQETQYFGPGTRLLVL.

The chain combines TRBV9 with TRBJ2-1; 7 nucleotides match TRBD2. The CDR3 runs to 17 residues. CDR1 and CDR2 (germline): SGDLS, YYNGEE. V was pared by 0 bases and J by 3 bases, with 9 bases of the junction left unmatched. The CDR3 is CASSVGFGRGSYNEQFF. CDR3 sequence (DNA): TGTGCCAGCAGCGTAGGATTCGGGCGGGGGAGCTACAATGAGCAGTTCTTC.

This sequence joins TRBV7-2 and TRBJ2-4, with 7 bases matching TRBD2. CDR1 and CDR2 (germline): SGHTA, FQGNSA. The CDR3 spans 15 residues. With 5 bases clipped from V and 0 bases from J, the junction kept 4 bases outside the gene matches. The CDR3 DNA reads TGTGCCAGCAGCCTGTGGGAGGGAGCCAAAAACATTCAGTACTTC. Residues: CASSLWEGAKNIQYF.

This chain joins TRBV6-1 and TRBJ2-1; D unresolved. The CDR3 runs to 14 residues. Looked up from germline, CDR1 is MNHNS and CDR2 is SASEGT. V was clipped by 6 bases and J by 0 bases, with 9 bases between them. The CDR3 here is CASRAQSSYNEQFF. CDR3 coding DNA: TGTGCCAGCAGGGCACAGAGCTCCTACAATGAGCAGTTCTTC.